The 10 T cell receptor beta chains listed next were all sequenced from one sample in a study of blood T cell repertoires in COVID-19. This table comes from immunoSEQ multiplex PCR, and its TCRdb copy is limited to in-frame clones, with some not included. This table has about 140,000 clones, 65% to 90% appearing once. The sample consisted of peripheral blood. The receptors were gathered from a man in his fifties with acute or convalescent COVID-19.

The CDR3 protein is CASIAGGDQAFF. CDR3 coding DNA: TGTGCCAGCATTGCAGGGGGTGATCAAGCTTTCTTT. The chain links TRBV27 to TRBJ1-1, with 7 bases that match TRBD1. Germline CDR1 MNHEY, CDR2 SMNVEV (reference sequence). The CDR3 contains 12 residues. V lost 7 bases to trimming and J lost 9 bases; unmatched junction nucleotides: 8.

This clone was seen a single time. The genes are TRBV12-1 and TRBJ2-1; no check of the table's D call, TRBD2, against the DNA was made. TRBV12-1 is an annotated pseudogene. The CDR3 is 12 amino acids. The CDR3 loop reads CASSPRAGAQFF. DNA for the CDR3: TGTGCCAGCAGCCCTCGAGCGGGGGCGCAGTTCTTC.

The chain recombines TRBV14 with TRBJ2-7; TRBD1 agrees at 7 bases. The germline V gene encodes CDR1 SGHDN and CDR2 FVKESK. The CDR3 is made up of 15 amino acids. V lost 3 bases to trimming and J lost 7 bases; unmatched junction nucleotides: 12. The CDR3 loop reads CASSHPGQPLVEQYF. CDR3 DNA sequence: TGTGCCAGCAGCCACCCGGGACAGCCCTTGGTGGAGCAGTACTTC.

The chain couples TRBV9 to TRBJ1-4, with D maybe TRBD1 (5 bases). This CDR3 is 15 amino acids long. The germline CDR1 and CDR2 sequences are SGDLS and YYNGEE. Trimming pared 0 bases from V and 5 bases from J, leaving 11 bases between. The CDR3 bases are TGTGCCAGCAGCGTAGGCGGGGGGGGGAATGAAAAACTGTTTTTT. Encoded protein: CASSVGGGGNEKLFF.

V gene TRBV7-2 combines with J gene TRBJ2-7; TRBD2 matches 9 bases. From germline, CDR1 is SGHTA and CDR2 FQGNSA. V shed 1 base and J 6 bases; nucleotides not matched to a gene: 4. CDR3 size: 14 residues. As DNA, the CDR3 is TGTGCCAGCAGCTTAGGCCTAGCGGGACGCGAGCAGTACTTC. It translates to CASSLGLAGREQYF.

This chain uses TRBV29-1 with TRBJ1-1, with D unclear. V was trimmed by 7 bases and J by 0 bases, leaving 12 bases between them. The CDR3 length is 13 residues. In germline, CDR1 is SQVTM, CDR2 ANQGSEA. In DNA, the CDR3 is TGCAGCGCTCCGAACAGAGTGAACACTGAAGCTTTCTTT. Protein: CSAPNRVNTEAFF. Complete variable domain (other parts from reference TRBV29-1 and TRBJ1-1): SAVISQKPSRDICQRGTSLTIQCQVDSQVTMMFWYRQQPGQSLTLIATANQGSEATYESGFVIDKFPISRPNLTFSTLTVSNMSPEDSSIYLCSAPNRVNTEAFFGQGTRLTVV.

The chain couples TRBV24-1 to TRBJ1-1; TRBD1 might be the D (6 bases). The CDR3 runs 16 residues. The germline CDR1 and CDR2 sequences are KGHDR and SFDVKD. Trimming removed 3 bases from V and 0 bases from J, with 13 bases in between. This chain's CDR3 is CATSDGEGGLNTEAFF. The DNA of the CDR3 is TGTGCCACCAGTGATGGCGAGGGGGGGCTGAACACTGAAGCTTTCTTT.

The CDR3 sequence is CASGQGSYEQYF. The CDR3 nucleotides read TGTGCCTCGGGACAGGGGTCCTACGAGCAGTACTTC. The genes are TRBV30 and TRBJ2-7; 10 bases match TRBD1. The germline gives CDR1 GTSNPN, CDR2 SVGIG (reference sequence). V lost 7 bases, J lost 1 base, and 1 base stayed unmatched. CDR3 length: 12 residues.

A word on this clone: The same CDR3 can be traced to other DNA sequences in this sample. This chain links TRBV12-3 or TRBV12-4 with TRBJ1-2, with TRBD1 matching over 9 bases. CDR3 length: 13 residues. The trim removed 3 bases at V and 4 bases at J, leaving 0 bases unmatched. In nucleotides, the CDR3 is TGTGCCAGCAGTTTGGGACAGGGCTATGGCTACACCTTC. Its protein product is CASSLGQGYGYTF.

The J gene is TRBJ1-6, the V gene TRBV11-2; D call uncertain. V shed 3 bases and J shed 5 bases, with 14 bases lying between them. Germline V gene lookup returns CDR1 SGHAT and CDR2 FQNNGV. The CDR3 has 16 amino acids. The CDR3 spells CASSFRTSGNNSPLHF. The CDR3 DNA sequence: TGTGCCAGCAGCTTTCGCACGTCGGGGAATAATTCACCCCTCCACTTT.